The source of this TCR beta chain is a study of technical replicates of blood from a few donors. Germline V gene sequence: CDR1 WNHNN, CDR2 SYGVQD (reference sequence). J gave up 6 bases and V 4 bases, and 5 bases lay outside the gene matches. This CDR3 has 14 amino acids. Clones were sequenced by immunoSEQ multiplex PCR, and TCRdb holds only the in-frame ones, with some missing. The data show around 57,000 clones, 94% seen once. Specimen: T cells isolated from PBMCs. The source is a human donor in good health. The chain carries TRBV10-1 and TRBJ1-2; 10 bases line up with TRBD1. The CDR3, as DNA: TGCGCCAGCAGTGGGGGGACAGGGGTTGATGGCTACACCTTC. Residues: CASSGGTGVDGYTF.